A few counts support the clone carrying this T cell receptor (beta chain). MiXCR was run by TCRdb on the 5' RACE reads, yielding one entry per CDR3 protein. This sample has 40,000 to 50,000 distinct CDR3 sequences, with approximately 13% found just once. Germline loops: CDR1 DFQATT, CDR2 SNEGSKA (reference sequence). The trim removed 1 base at V and 11 bases at J, leaving 6 bases unmatched. This CDR3 spans 15 amino acids. Specified time point: sample taken at primary tumor resection. This entry belongs to a study of spatial heterogeneity in lung cancer. Sequencing used PBMCs, obtained at surgery. J is TRBJ1-6 and V is TRBV20-1, with 12 bases identical to TRBD1. This receptor was identified in a male donor with early-stage non-small cell lung cancer. The CDR3 sequence: CSARGGTGGRPPLHF. DNA of the CDR3: TGCAGTGCTAGAGGGGGGACAGGGGGCAGGCCACCCCTCCACTTT.